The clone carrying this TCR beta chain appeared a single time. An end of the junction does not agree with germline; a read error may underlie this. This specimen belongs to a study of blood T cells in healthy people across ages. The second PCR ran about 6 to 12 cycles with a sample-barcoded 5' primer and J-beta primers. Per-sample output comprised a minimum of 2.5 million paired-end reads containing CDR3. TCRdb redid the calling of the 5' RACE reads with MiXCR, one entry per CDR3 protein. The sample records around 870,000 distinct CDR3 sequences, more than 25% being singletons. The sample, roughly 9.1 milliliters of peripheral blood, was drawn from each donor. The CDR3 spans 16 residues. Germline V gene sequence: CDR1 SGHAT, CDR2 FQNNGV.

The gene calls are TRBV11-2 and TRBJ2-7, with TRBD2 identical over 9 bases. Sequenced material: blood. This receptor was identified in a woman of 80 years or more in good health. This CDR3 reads CVSSLVGAGGSYEQYF. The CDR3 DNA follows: TGTGTCAGCAGCTTAGTAGGAGCGGGGGGCTCCTACGAGCAGTACTTC.